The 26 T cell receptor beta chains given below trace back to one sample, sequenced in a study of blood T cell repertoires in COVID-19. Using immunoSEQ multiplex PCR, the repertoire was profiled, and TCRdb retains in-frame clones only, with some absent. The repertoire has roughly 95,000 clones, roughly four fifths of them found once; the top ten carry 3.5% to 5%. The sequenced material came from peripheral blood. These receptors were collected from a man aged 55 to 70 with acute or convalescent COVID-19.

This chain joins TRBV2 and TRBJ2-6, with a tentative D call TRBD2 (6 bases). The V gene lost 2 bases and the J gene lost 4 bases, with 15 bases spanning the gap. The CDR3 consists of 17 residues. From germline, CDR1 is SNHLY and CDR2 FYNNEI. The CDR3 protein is CASSEWVAGSGANVLTF. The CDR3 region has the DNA TGTGCCAGCAGTGAATGGGTGGCGGGAAGCGGGGCCAACGTCCTGACTTTC.

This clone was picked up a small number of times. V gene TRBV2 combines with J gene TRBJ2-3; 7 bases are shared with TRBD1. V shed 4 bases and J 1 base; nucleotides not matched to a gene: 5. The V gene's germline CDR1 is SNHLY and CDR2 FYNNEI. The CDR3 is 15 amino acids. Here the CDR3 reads CASSGRQGRTDTQYF. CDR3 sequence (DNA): TGTGCCAGCAGTGGCAGACAGGGCCGCACAGATACGCAGTATTTT.

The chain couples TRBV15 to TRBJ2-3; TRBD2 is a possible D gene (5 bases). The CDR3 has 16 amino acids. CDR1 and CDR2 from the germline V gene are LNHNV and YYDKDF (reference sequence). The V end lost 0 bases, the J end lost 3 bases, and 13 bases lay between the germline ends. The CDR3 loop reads CATSRERALRTDTQYF. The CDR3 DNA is TGTGCCACCAGCAGAGAGCGGGCCCTAAGGACAGATACGCAGTATTTT.

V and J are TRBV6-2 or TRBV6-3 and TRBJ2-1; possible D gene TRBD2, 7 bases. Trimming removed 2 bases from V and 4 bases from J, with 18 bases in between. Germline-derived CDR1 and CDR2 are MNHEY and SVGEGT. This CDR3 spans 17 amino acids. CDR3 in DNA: TGTGCCAGCAGTTACGTGCTAGCGGAGGGGGGTTACAATGAGCAGTTCTTC. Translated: CASSYVLAEGGYNEQFF.

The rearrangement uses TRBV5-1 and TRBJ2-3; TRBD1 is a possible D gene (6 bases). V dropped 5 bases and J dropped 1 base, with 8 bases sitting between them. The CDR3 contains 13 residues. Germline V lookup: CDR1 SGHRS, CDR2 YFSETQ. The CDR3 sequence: CASRRQGTDTQYF. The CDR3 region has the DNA TGCGCCAGCAGGCGACAGGGCACAGATACGCAGTATTTT.

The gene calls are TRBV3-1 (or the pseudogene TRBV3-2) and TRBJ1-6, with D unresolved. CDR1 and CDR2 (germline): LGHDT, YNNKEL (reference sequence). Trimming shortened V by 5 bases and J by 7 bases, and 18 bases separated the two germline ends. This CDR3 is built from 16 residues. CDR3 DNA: TGTGCCAGCAGCATAGGGTGGGCAGCTAGCAATTCACCCCTCCACTTT. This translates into CASSIGWAASNSPLHF.

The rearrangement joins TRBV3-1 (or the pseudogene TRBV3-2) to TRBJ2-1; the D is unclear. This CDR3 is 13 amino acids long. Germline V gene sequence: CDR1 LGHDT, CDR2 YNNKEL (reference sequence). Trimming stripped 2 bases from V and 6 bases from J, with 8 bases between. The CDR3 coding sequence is TGTGCCAGCAGCCAATGGAACAGCAATGAGCAGTTCTTC. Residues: CASSQWNSNEQFF.

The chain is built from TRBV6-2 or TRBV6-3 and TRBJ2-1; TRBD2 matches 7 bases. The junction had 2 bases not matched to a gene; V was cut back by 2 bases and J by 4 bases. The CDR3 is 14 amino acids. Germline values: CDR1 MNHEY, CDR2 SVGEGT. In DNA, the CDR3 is TGTGCCAGCAGTTACAGCGGGAAGTACAATGAGCAGTTCTTC. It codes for CASSYSGKYNEQFF.

The CDR3 DNA sequence: TGTGCCAGCCGAGCGACAGGGGGCCATGGCTACACCTTC. It is translated as CASRATGGHGYTF. V gene TRBV27 combines with J gene TRBJ1-2; 10 bases match TRBD1. This CDR3 contains 13 residues. J lost 6 bases, V lost 8 bases, and 6 bases had no gene match. CDR1 MNHEY and CDR2 SMNVEV come from the germline V gene (reference sequence).

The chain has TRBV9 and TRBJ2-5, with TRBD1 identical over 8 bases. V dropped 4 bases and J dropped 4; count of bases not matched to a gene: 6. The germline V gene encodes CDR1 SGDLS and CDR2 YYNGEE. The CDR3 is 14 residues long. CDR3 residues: CASSLGQVGETQYF. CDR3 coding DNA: TGTGCCAGCAGCCTGGGACAGGTAGGAGAGACCCAGTACTTC.

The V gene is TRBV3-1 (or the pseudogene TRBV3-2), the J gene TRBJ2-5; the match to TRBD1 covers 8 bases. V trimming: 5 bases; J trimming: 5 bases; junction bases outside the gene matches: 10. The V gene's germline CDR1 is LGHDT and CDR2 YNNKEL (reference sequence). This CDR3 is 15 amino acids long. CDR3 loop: CASSMRTGMRETQYF. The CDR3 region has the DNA TGTGCCAGCAGCATGCGGACAGGGATGAGGGAGACCCAGTACTTC.

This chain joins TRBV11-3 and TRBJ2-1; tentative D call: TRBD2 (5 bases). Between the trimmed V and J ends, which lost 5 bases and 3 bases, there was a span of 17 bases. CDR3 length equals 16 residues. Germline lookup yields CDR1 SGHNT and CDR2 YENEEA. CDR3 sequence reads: CASSLLTVAYYNEQFF. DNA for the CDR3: TGTGCCAGCAGCCTCCTGACTGTAGCGTACTACAATGAGCAGTTCTTC.

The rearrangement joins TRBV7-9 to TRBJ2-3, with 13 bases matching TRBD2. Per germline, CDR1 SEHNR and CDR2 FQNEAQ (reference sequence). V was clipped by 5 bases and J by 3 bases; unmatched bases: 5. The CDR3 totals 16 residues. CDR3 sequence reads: CASSPWTSGGTDTQYF. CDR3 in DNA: TGTGCCAGCAGCCCTTGGACTAGCGGGGGTACAGATACGCAGTATTTT. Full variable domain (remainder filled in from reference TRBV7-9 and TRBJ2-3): DTGVSQNPRHKITKRGQNVTFRCDPISEHNRLYWYRQTLGQGPEFLTYFQNEAQLEKSRLLSDRFSAERPKGSFSTLEIQRTEQGDSAMYLCASSPWTSGGTDTQYFGPGTRLTVL.

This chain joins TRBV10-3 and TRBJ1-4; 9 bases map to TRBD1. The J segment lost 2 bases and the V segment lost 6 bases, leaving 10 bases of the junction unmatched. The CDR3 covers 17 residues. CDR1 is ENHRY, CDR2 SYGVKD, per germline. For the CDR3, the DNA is TGTGCCATCAGCCCGGGACAGGGAGAATCGACTAATGAAAAACTGTTTTTT. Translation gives CAISPGQGESTNEKLFF.

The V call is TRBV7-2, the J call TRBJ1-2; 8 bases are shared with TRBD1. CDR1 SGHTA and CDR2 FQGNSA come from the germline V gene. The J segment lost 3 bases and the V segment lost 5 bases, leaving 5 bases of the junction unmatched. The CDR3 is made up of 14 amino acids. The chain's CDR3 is CASSPQGDYYGYTF. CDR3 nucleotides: TGTGCCAGCAGCCCACAGGGGGATTACTATGGCTACACCTTC.

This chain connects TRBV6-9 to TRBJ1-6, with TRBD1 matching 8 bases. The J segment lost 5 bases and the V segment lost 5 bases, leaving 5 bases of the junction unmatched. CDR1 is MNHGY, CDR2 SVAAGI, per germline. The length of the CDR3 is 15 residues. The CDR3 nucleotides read TGTGCCAGCAGTGCGCCGGGACAGGATAATTCACCCCTCCACTTT. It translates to CASSAPGQDNSPLHF.

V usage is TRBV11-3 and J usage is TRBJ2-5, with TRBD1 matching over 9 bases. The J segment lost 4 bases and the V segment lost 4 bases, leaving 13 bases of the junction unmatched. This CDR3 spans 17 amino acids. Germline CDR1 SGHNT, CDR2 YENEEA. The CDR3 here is CASSSDRDRVYVETQYF. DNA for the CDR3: TGTGCCAGCAGCTCCGACCGGGACAGGGTCTATGTAGAGACCCAGTACTTC. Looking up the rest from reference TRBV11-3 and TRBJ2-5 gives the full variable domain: EAGVVQSPRYKIIEKKQPVAFWCNPISGHNTLYWYLQNLGQGPELLIRYENEEAVDDSQLPKDRFSAERLKGVDSTLKIQPAELGDSAVYLCASSSDRDRVYVETQYFGPGTRLLVL.

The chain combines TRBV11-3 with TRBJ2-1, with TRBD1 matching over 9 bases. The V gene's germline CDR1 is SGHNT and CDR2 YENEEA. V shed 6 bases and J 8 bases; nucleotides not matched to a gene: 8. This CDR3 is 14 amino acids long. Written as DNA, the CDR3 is TGTGCCAGCAGTCATCGGACAGGGGTGGATGAGCAGTTCTTC. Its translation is CASSHRTGVDEQFF.

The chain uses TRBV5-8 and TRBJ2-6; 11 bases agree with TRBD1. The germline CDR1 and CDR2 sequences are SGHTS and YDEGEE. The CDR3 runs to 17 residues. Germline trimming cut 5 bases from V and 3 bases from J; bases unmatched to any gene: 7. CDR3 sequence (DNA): TGTGCCAGCAGTTTGCGGACAGGGGGCAATGGGGCCAACGTCCTGACTTTC. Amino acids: CASSLRTGGNGANVLTF.

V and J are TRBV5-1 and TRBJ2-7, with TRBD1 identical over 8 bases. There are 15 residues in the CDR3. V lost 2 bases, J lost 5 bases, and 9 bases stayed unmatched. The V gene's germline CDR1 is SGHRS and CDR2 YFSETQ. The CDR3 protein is CASSFGQGMGNEQYF. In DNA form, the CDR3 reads TGCGCCAGCAGCTTCGGACAGGGTATGGGGAACGAGCAGTACTTC.

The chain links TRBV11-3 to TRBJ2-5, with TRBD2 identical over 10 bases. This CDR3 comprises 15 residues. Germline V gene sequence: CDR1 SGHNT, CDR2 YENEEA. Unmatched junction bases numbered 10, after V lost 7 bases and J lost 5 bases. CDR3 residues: CASTLGEREGETQYF. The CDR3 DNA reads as TGTGCCAGCACCCTGGGCGAGCGGGAGGGGGAGACCCAGTACTTC.

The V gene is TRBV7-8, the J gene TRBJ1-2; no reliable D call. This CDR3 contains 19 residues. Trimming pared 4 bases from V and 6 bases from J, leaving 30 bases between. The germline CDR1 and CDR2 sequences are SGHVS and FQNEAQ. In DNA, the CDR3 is TGTGCCAGCAGCTCCGCTCGGAGGTTCCAGCGGAGATCGGAGAATGGCTACACCTTC. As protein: CASSSARRFQRRSENGYTF.

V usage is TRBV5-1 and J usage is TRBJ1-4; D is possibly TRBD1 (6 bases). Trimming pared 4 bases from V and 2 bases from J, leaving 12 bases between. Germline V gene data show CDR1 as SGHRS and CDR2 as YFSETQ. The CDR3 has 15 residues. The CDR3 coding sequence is TGCGCCAGCAGCCCTGGGGGGGGCACTAATGAAAAACTGTTTTTT. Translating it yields CASSPGGGTNEKLFF.

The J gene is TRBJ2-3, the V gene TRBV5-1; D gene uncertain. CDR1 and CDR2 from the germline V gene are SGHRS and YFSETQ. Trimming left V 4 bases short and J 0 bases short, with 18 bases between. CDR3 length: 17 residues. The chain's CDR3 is CASSLRLQLSSTDTQYF. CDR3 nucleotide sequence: TGCGCCAGCAGCCTGCGCTTACAGTTGTCTAGCACAGATACGCAGTATTTT.

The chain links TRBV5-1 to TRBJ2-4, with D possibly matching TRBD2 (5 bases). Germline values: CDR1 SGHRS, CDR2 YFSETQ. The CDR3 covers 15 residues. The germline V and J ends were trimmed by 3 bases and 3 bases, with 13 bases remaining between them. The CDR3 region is CASSSGDRDKNIQYF. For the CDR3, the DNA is TGCGCCAGCAGCTCCGGCGACCGGGACAAAAACATTCAGTACTTC.

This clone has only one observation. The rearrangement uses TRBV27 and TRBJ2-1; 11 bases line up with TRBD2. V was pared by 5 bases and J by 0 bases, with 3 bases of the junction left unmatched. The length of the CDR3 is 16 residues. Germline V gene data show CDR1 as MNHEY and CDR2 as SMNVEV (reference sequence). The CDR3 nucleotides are TGTGCCAGCAGTCCGGGGACTAGCGGCTCCTACAATGAGCAGTTCTTC. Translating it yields CASSPGTSGSYNEQFF.